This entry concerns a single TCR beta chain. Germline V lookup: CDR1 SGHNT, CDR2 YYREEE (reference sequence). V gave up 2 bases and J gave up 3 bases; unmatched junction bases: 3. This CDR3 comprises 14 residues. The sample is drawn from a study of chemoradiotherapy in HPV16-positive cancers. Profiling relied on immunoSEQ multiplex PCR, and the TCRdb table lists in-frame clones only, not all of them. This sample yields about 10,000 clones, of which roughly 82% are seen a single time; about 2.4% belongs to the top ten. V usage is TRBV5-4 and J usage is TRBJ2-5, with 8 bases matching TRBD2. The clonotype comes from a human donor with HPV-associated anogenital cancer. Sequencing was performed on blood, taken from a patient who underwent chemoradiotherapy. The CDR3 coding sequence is TGTGCCAGCAGCTTAAAACTAGCGGAAGAGACCCAGTACTTC. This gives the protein CASSLKLAEETQYF.